Listed below are T cell receptor beta chains from one sample, sequenced in a study of regulatory T cells in long-lasting Graves disease. TCRdb reprocessed the multiplex PCR reads with MiXCR, giving one entry per CDR3 protein. This table holds some 340,000 distinct CDR3 sequences, roughly 25% found once. The specimen was peripheral blood mononuclear cells (PBMCs), collected when the disease was refractory, from a patient treated with antithyroid drugs. The receptors originated from a woman between 35 and 50 years old with Graves disease. Both conserved end residues are part of each CDR3. The D gene is left open where the match is weak. Clone size appears in some rows only: once, few, many, or a class for an expanded clone.

v_call,d_call,clone_size,j_call,cdr3_aa,cdr3_nt
TRBV13,-,-,TRBJ2-1,CASSPGGNEQFF,TGTGCCAGCAGCCCCGGGGGCAATGAGCAGTTCTTC
TRBV28,-,many,TRBJ2-3,CASARGMFTDTQYF,TGTGCCAGCGCTAGGGGGATGTTCACAGATACGCAGTATTTT
TRBV28,-,many,TRBJ2-4,CASSLNSRVAKNIQYF,TGTGCCAGCAGTTTAAATAGTAGAGTAGCCAAAAACATTCAGTACTTC
TRBV16,TRBD1,few,TRBJ2-1,CASDRGLGNEQFF,TGTGCCAGTGACAGGGGGCTGGGCAATGAGCAGTTCTTC
TRBV5-5,-,few,TRBJ1-2,CASSSRAGYGYTF,TGTGCCAGCAGCTCCAGGGCAGGGTATGGCTACACCTTC
TRBV27,TRBD2,few,TRBJ2-3,CASSPPLAGASDTQYF,TGTGCCAGCAGTCCGCCTCTAGCGGGAGCATCAGATACGCAGTATTTT
TRBV5-1,TRBD1,once,TRBJ2-5,CASSWGPGQGGETQYF,TGCGCCAGCAGCTGGGGTCCGGGACAGGGTGGAGAGACCCAGTACTTC
TRBV6-1,-,many,TRBJ1-2,CASSDSSLNYGYTF,TGTGCCAGCAGTGATAGTTCCTTAAACTATGGCTACACCTTC
TRBV9,-,-,TRBJ2-5,CASSVAGGGGGETQYF,TGTGCCAGCAGCGTGGCCGGAGGGGGGGGCGGAGAGACCCAGTACTTC
TRBV30,TRBD2,-,TRBJ2-7,CAWSTRTSGRVSYEQYF,TGTGCCTGGAGTACACGGACTAGCGGGAGGGTCTCCTACGAGCAGTACTTC
TRBV2,TRBD2,many,TRBJ2-5,CASSEQARGYQETQYF,TGTGCCAGCAGTGAGCAGGCGCGGGGGTACCAAGAGACCCAGTACTTC
TRBV20-1,-,-,TRBJ1-2,CSARRGWENYGYTF,TGCAGTGCTAGAAGGGGGTGGGAAAACTATGGCTACACCTTC
TRBV28,TRBD2,few,TRBJ2-1,CASGGLAGVHEQFF,TGTGCCAGCGGGGGACTAGCGGGAGTTCACGAGCAGTTCTTC
TRBV3-1,-,few,TRBJ2-7,CASSQVRAAISEQYF,TGTGCCAGCAGCCAAGTCAGGGCGGCGATCTCCGAGCAGTACTTC
TRBV6-1,-,-,TRBJ2-7,CASRETPSSYEQYF,TGTGCCAGCAGGGAGACTCCGAGCTCCTACGAGCAGTACTTC